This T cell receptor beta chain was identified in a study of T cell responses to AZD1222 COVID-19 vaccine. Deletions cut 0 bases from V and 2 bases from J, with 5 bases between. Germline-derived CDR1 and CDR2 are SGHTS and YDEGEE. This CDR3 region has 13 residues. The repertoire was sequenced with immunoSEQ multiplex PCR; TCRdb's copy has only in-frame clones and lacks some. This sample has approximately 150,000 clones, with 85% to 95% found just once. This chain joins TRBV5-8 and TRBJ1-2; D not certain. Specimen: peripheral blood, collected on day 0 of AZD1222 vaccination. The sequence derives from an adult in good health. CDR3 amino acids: CASSLAGNYGYTF. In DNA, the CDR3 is TGTGCCAGCAGCTTGGCGGGAAACTATGGCTACACCTTC.